The present T cell receptor (beta chain) was sequenced within a study of cytomegalovirus exposure and HLA in healthy donors. Study-wide results and caveats: In all likelihood, a cluster of highly shared sequence variants was a sequencing artifact. Among the most significant clusters, several appeared linked to common viral pathogens in a later analysis. A classifier reportedly called cytomegalovirus status with high sensitivity and specificity. Earlier findings revealed that most TCR beta V segments proved productive either about 87% or about 30% of the time.

The PCR used 60 Vbeta and 13 Jbeta primers. TCRdb keeps only in-frame clones here, not all; method: immunoSEQ multiplex PCR. The repertoire holds 150,000 to 170,000 clones, with 70% to 85% as singletons. The sample holds many counts of this clone. What it recognizes is unknown. The clonotype comes from a man aged 25 to 40 in good health and CMV-seronegative. Sample: PBMCs.

The CDR3 region is CASSQSPWSGGEIGIDTQYF. In DNA form, the CDR3 reads TGTGCCAGCAGCCAATCCCCTTGGTCAGGGGGCGAAATCGGGATAGATACGCAGTATTTT. The J gene is TRBJ2-3, the V gene TRBV16; 8 nucleotides align to TRBD1. V gave up 0 bases and J gave up 5 bases; unmatched junction bases: 19. Germline CDR1 is KGHSY and CDR2 is FQNENV. The CDR3 spans 20 residues.